A single sample gave rise to the 8 T cell receptor beta chains below, sequenced in a study of cytotoxic CD8 clonotypes in ibrutinib-treated CLL. Libraries were prepared by immunoSEQ multiplex PCR; TCRdb keeps only in-frame clonotypes and omits some of them. The table has about 200,000 clones, roughly 65% seen once. The sample here was PBMCs, taken after 12 months of ibrutinib treatment. The receptor source for this set is a human donor with chronic lymphocytic leukemia.

V and J are TRBV30 and TRBJ2-7; D might be TRBD1 (6 bases). The CDR3 is made up of 13 amino acids. V lost 0 bases to trimming and J lost 3 bases, with 9 bases between them. CDR1 GTSNPN and CDR2 SVGIG come from the germline V gene (reference sequence). CDR3 sequence: CAWSVHRVYEQYF. In DNA form, the CDR3 reads TGTGCCTGGAGTGTACACAGGGTCTACGAGCAGTACTTC.

The rearrangement joins TRBV6-5 to TRBJ1-2; a possible D gene is TRBD1 (6 bases). Germline CDR1 reads MNHEY; CDR2 reads SVGAGI. CDR3 length: 13 residues. The V and J ends lost 2 bases and 7 bases respectively, with 11 bases between them. CDR3 amino acids: CASSYHRDGGYTF. The CDR3 DNA is TGTGCCAGCAGTTACCACAGGGACGGTGGCTACACCTTC.

The genes are TRBV28 and TRBJ2-7, with D tentatively TRBD2 (5 bases). The CDR3 is 13 amino acids. With 6 bases removed from V and 7 bases from J, the gap between germline ends came to 16 bases. The germline V gene has CDR1 MDHEN and CDR2 SYDVKM. CDR3 bases: TGTGCCAGCAGCGCCCTACTAGGTCGAGAGCAGTACTTC. Translation: CASSALLGREQYF.

This chain connects TRBV10-3 to TRBJ1-1; D remains ambiguous. Trimming stripped 6 bases from V and 1 base from J, with 6 bases between. CDR3 length: 12 amino acids. From germline, CDR1 is ENHRY and CDR2 SYGVKD. For the CDR3, the DNA is TGTGCCATCAGGGGTCAGAACACTGAAGCTTTCTTT. It codes for CAIRGQNTEAFF.

This clone was seen only a few times. The chain's CDR3 is CASSRSTGMNYGYTF. CDR3 bases: TGTGCCAGCAGCCGGTCGACAGGAATGAACTATGGCTACACCTTC. This rearrangement joins TRBV6-5 to TRBJ1-2; TRBD1 might be the D (6 bases). Germline-derived CDR1 and CDR2 are MNHEY and SVGAGI. V lost 6 bases and J 2 bases, leaving 16 bases between the germline ends. The CDR3 has 15 residues.

This clone has a handful of counts. The chain couples TRBV6-5 to TRBJ1-4; 8 nucleotides line up with TRBD1. The CDR3 is made up of 15 amino acids. Germline values: CDR1 MNHEY, CDR2 SVGAGI. V lost 0 bases, J lost 8 bases, and 5 bases stayed unmatched. This CDR3 reads CASSYSQGAGEKLFF. DNA for the CDR3: TGTGCCAGCAGTTACTCCCAGGGGGCAGGAGAAAAACTGTTTTTT.

This chain connects TRBV5-6 to TRBJ2-1; D gene ambiguous. Germline CDR1 SGHDT, CDR2 YYEEEE. CDR3 length: 15 residues. V lost 2 bases, J lost 0 bases, and 9 bases lay in between. The CDR3 sequence: CASSFRRSSYNEQFF. In DNA, the CDR3 is TGTGCCAGCAGCTTCCGGCGGAGCTCCTACAATGAGCAGTTCTTC.

This chain joins TRBV5-1 and TRBJ1-1, with D maybe TRBD1 (5 bases). V shed 5 bases and J shed 3 bases, with 23 bases lying between them. This CDR3 contains 17 residues. CDR1 and CDR2 from the germline V gene are SGHRS and YFSETQ. The CDR3 DNA reads as TGCGCCAGCAGTATTCATTCTTTGTCAGGGCCGCACACTGAAGCTTTCTTT. This gives the protein CASSIHSLSGPHTEAFF.